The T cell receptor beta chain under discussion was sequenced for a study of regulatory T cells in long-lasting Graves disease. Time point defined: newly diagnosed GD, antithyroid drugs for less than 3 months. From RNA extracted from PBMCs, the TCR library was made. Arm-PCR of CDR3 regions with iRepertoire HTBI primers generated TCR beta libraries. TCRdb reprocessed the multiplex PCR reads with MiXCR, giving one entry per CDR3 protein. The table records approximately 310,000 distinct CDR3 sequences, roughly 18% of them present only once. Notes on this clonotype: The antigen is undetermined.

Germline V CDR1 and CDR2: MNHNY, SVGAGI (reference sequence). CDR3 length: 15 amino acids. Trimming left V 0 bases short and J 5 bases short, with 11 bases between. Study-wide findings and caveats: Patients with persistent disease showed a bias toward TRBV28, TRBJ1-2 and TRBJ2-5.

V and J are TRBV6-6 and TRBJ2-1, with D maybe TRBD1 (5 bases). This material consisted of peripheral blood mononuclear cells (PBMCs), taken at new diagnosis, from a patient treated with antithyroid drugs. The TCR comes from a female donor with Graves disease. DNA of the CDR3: TGTGCCAGCAGTTACTCGACCGGCAGGGACAATGAGCAGTTCTTC. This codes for CASSYSTGRDNEQFF.